This T cell receptor beta chain was identified in a study of shared clonotypes between healthy human individuals (dated by TCRdb to the early 2020s). Background for the entire study: Three men and two women, aged 18 to 49 years, made up the cohort. Blood TCR repertoires of several healthy adults were deeply sequenced to estimate repertoire size and the extent of clonotype sharing between individuals. For each donor, CD4 naive and CD4 memory were each run on three plates, CD8 naive on two plates, and CD8 memory on one plate. Between about 0.85 and 9.5 billion PBMCs per donor were obtained by leukapheresis. To increase sequencing depth and limit assay-specific biases, TCR repertoire library preparation and sequencing were carried out by different laboratories using diverse techniques. Study-level results and caveats: Rarefaction of sorted-subset datasets indicated incomplete sequencing despite the large sequencing depth. Because the study included only a small number of donors, the genetic and exposure-history diversity represented was limited. Sampling was restricted to blood, and TCR repertoires in tissues likely differ from the TCR repertoires found in blood. Sharing across a handful of donors was observed for approximately 4.6% of naive CD4, 3% to 3.5% of naive CD8, over 2% of memory CD4, and around 0.42% of memory CD8 clonotypes. Clonotypes shared by all four sorted-subset donors showed higher generation probabilities than non-shared clonotypes. Pairwise subsampling led to the expectation that sequencing depth would affect the degree of clonotype sharing among donors. Naive subsets generally had larger estimated clonotype richness than memory subsets did.

Using the deep immunoSEQ assay, multiplex PCR amplified TCR CDR3 regions from genomic DNA. Extracted genomic DNA from each cell subset was spread evenly across all wells of several immunoSEQ 96-well plates, with each plate serving as a replicate. For sorted subsets, each replicate PCR was loaded with approximately 190 ng genomic DNA, equivalent to some 27,000 T cell genomes. Purified libraries were measured with a Qubit 3.0 fluorometer, size-checked on a Bioanalyzer 2100, and measured again with the KAPA Library Quantification kit. Each immunoSEQ 96-well plate was sequenced on its own single-read 150-cycle Illumina NextSeq 550 flow cell. The authors processed their data as follows. Because the immunoSEQ output held only junctional sequences and lacked quality scores, the filtering could not match the filtering applied to full-length reads. To assign V/J genes and CDR3, sequences were annotated against IMGT germline references using PyIR, a Python wrapper for IgBLAST v1.9. Reads were removed for weak V/J assignments (E-value above 1e-6), missing CDR3, stop codons, out-of-frame junctions, or ambiguous translated residues. A V3J clonotype was defined by an identical inferred V gene, J gene, and CDR3 amino acid sequence. Percentage overlap between repertoires was calculated by dividing the number of shared unique clonotypes by the size of the smaller repertoire. Three approaches were used to assess repertoire richness: RTK rarefaction, the Chao1 estimator, and Recon v2.1 estimates of unobserved clonotypes. OLGA was used to compute generation probabilities for all TCRbeta clonotypes that the gDNA method yielded from a handful of donors. TCRdb provides this immuneACCESS table in a form limited to in-frame rearrangements. Some clones are lacking; in checked studies, under half of them reflect an unresolved V gene, and why the rest are absent is not known. The V and J calls and the clone size are those of that table, but D and trimming were determined from the DNA. Within this sample are a few million clones, with around 90% of them counted one time only. Of the sample, under 0.15% falls within the top ten clones.

The donors were healthy, HIV-negative adults who had no recently reported acute infections or vaccinations. Every donor was a Caucasian adult residing in Nashville, Tennessee, USA. Magnetic negative selection was used to enrich CD4+ T cells, after which naive cells were positively selected on CD45RA and the negative fraction became the memory subset. After blood collection by leukapheresis, PBMCs were isolated using Ficoll-Histopaque density gradient centrifugation and then cryopreserved in the vapor phase of liquid nitrogen. Analytical flow cytometry was used to check the purity and quantity of every magnetically sorted T cell population. Genomic DNA was isolated from every sorted fraction and measured by UV absorbance on a Nanodrop 2000c. V loses 0 bases at its end and J loses 7 bases; junction bases beyond the gene matches: 7. Taken from cysteine to phenylalanine, the CDR3 has 16 residues. Only CDR3 DNA remains: 48 bases, in frame from the first base. CDR1 and CDR2 are read off the germline V gene as SGHTS and YDEGEE.

To note about this clone: Its antigen specificity is not known. Base qualities are not recorded, but no much larger clone differs from it by a single base.

The sample taken for sequencing was naive CD4+ T cells sorted from blood. Reading the label with the study, this specimen's cell subset or site is: CD45RA+ positively selected. The chain couples TRBV5-8 to TRBJ2-3; TRBD2 agrees with 11 junctional bases. This sequence originates from a man between 18 and 35 years old in good health. DNA sequence: TGTGCCAGCAGCTTGGTCACTAGCGGGAGTCGGTATACGCAGTATTTT. Protein translation: CASSLVTSGSRYTQYF.